These 27 T cell receptor beta chains were all obtained from the same sample, sequenced in a study of blood T cell repertoires in COVID-19. Sequenced by immunoSEQ multiplex PCR; TCRdb stores in-frame clones only, minus some. The repertoire holds some 67,000 clones, with about 87% as singletons. The specimen sequenced was peripheral blood. Receptors originate from a man in his forties or fifties with active COVID-19.

CDR3 in amino acids: CASSRIMADEQYF. The CDR3 bases are TGTGCCAGCTCCCGAATAATGGCAGACGAGCAGTACTTC. This chain connects TRBV18 to TRBJ2-7; D not resolved. V lost 6 bases and J lost 5, with 14 bases in between. Germline CDR1 KGHSH, CDR2 LQKENI. This CDR3 has 13 residues. Full variable domain (remainder filled in from reference TRBV18 and TRBJ2-7): NAGVMQNPRHLVRRRGQEARLRCSPMKGHSHVYWYRQLPEEGLKFMVYLQKENIIDESGMPKERFSAEFPKEGPSILRIQQVVRGDSAAYFCASSRIMADEQYFGPGTRLTVT.

The chain is built from TRBV5-1 and TRBJ1-2; 8 nucleotides match TRBD1. Germline V gene lookup returns CDR1 SGHRS and CDR2 YFSETQ. Unmatched junction bases numbered 7, after V lost 4 bases and J lost 8 bases. This CDR3 is 13 amino acids long. The CDR3 DNA sequence: TGCGCCAGCAGCACCGACAGGGGAGGCGGCTACACCTTC. The encoded protein is CASSTDRGGGYTF.

The chain recombines TRBV25-1 with TRBJ2-3; maybe TRBD2 (6 bases). V shed 3 bases and J shed 8 bases, with 12 bases lying between them. The CDR3 consists of 13 residues. CDR1 is MGHDK and CDR2 is SYGVNS in the germline V gene. CDR3 DNA sequence: TGTGCCAGCAGTGAGGGGAGGTTAGGTACGCAGTATTTT. As protein: CASSEGRLGTQYF.

The rearrangement links TRBV18 to TRBJ1-2; D is unclear. Trimming shortened V by 2 bases and J by 2 bases, and 9 bases separated the two germline ends. This CDR3 is built from 14 residues. In germline, CDR1 is KGHSH, CDR2 LQKENI. CDR3 in amino acids: CASSPGSGNYGYTF. CDR3 DNA sequence: TGTGCCAGCTCACCAGGATCCGGGAACTATGGCTACACCTTC. Full variable domain (outside the CDR3, taken from reference TRBV18 and TRBJ1-2): NAGVMQNPRHLVRRRGQEARLRCSPMKGHSHVYWYRQLPEEGLKFMVYLQKENIIDESGMPKERFSAEFPKEGPSILRIQQVVRGDSAAYFCASSPGSGNYGYTFGSGTRLTVV.

This chain connects TRBV3-1 (or the pseudogene TRBV3-2) to TRBJ2-3, with D maybe TRBD2 (5 bases). This CDR3 has 13 amino acids. Per germline, CDR1 LGHDT and CDR2 YNNKEL (reference sequence). The V end lost 4 bases, the J end lost 3 bases, and 8 bases lay between the germline ends. Here the CDR3 DNA reads TGTGCCAGCAGCCTGCTAGCAACAGATACGCAGTATTTT. Amino acids: CASSLLATDTQYF.

This clone has a single count. The chain couples TRBV19 to TRBJ2-1; 7 nucleotides match TRBD2. The CDR3 consists of 16 residues. Germline values: CDR1 LNHDA, CDR2 SQIVND (reference sequence). V shed 3 bases, J shed 7 bases, and the junction held 12 bases outside the gene matches. Here the CDR3 reads CASSMSGGDYMNEQFF. The CDR3 DNA is TGTGCCAGTAGTATGAGCGGCGGGGACTACATGAATGAGCAGTTCTTC.

The V call is TRBV27, the J call TRBJ2-7, with a tentative D call TRBD1 (6 bases). V gave up 5 bases and J gave up 3 bases, with 11 bases separating them. The V gene's germline CDR1 is MNHEY and CDR2 SMNVEV (reference sequence). This CDR3 contains 13 residues. CDR3 DNA: TGTGCCAGCAGTGGTAACAGGGACTACGAGCAGTACTTC. It codes for CASSGNRDYEQYF.

In this sample, this clone is medium-sized (0.01 to 0.1%). The chain is built from TRBV7-8 and TRBJ2-7; maybe TRBD1 (5 bases). V lost 0 bases, J lost 5 bases, and 14 bases lay in between. The V gene's germline CDR1 is SGHVS and CDR2 FQNEAQ. The CDR3 runs to 15 residues. This chain's CDR3 is CASSLASGSHHEQYF. In DNA form, the CDR3 reads TGTGCCAGCAGCTTAGCCTCAGGGTCCCACCACGAGCAGTACTTC.

The chain links TRBV11-2 to TRBJ2-2; TRBD1 matches at 8 bases. Trimming cost V 4 bases and J 3 bases; bases outside gene matches: 7. The germline gives CDR1 SGHAT, CDR2 FQNNGV. This CDR3 has 16 amino acids. CDR3 sequence reads: CASSWDPQGDTGELFF. In nucleotides, the CDR3 is TGTGCCAGCAGCTGGGATCCACAGGGGGACACCGGGGAGCTGTTTTTT.

This chain connects TRBV28 to TRBJ2-6, with D possibly matching TRBD1 (5 bases). The ends were cut back, 4 bases at V and 1 base at J, with 14 bases in the middle. Germline-derived CDR1 and CDR2 are MDHEN and SYDVKM. This CDR3 comprises 17 residues. CDR3 region: CASSYRTLGSGANVLTF. The DNA of the CDR3 is TGTGCCAGCAGTTACAGGACCCTCGGGTCTGGGGCCAACGTCCTGACTTTC.

This chain joins TRBV18 and TRBJ2-1, with D possibly being TRBD2 (5 bases). This CDR3 is built from 16 residues. V was clipped by 2 bases and J by 1 base, with 12 bases between them. Germline V gene lookup returns CDR1 KGHSH and CDR2 LQKENI. The CDR3 coding sequence is TGTGCCAGCTCACCAACTAGGGTTACTTCCTACAATGAGCAGTTCTTC. Protein: CASSPTRVTSYNEQFF.

The chain joins TRBV12-3 or TRBV12-4 to TRBJ2-2; 7 nucleotides match TRBD1. The CDR3 is 13 amino acids. Trimming at V came to 4 bases and at J to 6 bases, leaving 2 bases not matched to a gene. The CDR3 sequence is CASSWGTAGELFF. CDR3 bases: TGTGCCAGCAGTTGGGGGACAGCCGGGGAGCTGTTTTTT.

The CDR3 region has the DNA TGTGCCAGCAGCCAAGGGGGAACGACAGCTAACTATGGCTACACCTTC. Its translation: CASSQGGTTANYGYTF. The chain carries TRBV3-1 (or the pseudogene TRBV3-2) and TRBJ1-2; TRBD1 is a possible D gene (5 bases). The CDR3 is 16 amino acids. The ends were cut back, 1 base at V and 0 bases at J, with 12 bases in the middle. Germline-derived CDR1 and CDR2 are LGHDT and YNNKEL (reference sequence).

V and J are TRBV27 and TRBJ1-1, with 10 bases lining up with TRBD1. CDR1 MNHEY and CDR2 SMNVEV come from the germline V gene (reference sequence). This CDR3 is built from 15 residues. V shed 6 bases, J shed 0 bases, and the junction held 4 bases outside the gene matches. CDR3 sequence: CASSPGTGVNTEAFF. The CDR3 DNA reads TGTGCCAGCAGCCCAGGGACAGGGGTGAACACTGAAGCTTTCTTT.

This chain uses TRBV18 with TRBJ2-3, with 8 bases matching TRBD1. The length of the CDR3 is 17 residues. After removal of 2 bases from V and 2 bases from J, the junction contained 9 bases not matched to a gene. Germline lookup yields CDR1 KGHSH and CDR2 LQKENI. CDR3 in DNA: TGTGCCAGCTCACCATTAGCTGGGGACAGGTACACAGATACGCAGTATTTT. It codes for CASSPLAGDRYTDTQYF. Using reference TRBV18 and TRBJ2-3 for the parts outside the CDR3, the full variable domain is NAGVMQNPRHLVRRRGQEARLRCSPMKGHSHVYWYRQLPEEGLKFMVYLQKENIIDESGMPKERFSAEFPKEGPSILRIQQVVRGDSAAYFCASSPLAGDRYTDTQYFGPGTRLTVL.

The rearrangement links TRBV6-2 or TRBV6-3 to TRBJ1-6; D is possibly TRBD1 (5 bases). The CDR3 contains 16 residues. Germline assignment: CDR1 MNHEY and CDR2 SVGEGT. V gave up 2 bases and J gave up 7 bases, with 15 bases separating them. The CDR3 region has the DNA TGTGCCAGCAGTTACCCAAGCCGGGCAGGGAATTCACCCCTCCACTTT. As protein: CASSYPSRAGNSPLHF.

DNA for the CDR3: TGTGCCACCAGTGATTTCTTTAGCGGGAGAGGCACCGGGGAGCTGTTTTTT. This gives the protein CATSDFFSGRGTGELFF. The chain uses TRBV24-1 and TRBJ2-2; 9 nucleotides match TRBD2. Germline-derived CDR1 and CDR2 are KGHDR and SFDVKD. Trimming removed 1 base from V and 4 bases from J; junction bases left unmatched: 6. This CDR3 is built from 17 residues.

The chain joins TRBV9 to TRBJ2-3, with 7 bases aligning to TRBD1. This CDR3 is built from 15 residues. Germline V gene sequence: CDR1 SGDLS, CDR2 YYNGEE. Trimming removed 0 bases from V and 0 bases from J; junction bases left unmatched: 1. Written as DNA, the CDR3 is TGTGCCAGCAGCGTAGCACAGGGGAGCACAGATACGCAGTATTTT. It is translated as CASSVAQGSTDTQYF.

DNA for the CDR3: TGTGCCAGCTCACCCGGGACAGGGTCCGCCGGGGAGCTGTTTTTT. Translated, it gives CASSPGTGSAGELFF. V gene TRBV18 combines with J gene TRBJ2-2; 9 bases match TRBD1. The CDR3 has 15 amino acids. CDR1 KGHSH and CDR2 LQKENI come from the germline V gene. With V trimmed by 3 bases and J by 6 bases, 5 bases remained unmatched.

The table lists this clone with a few counts. The chain joins TRBV5-1 to TRBJ1-3; TRBD1 is a possible D gene (6 bases). V shed 0 bases and J shed 1 base, with 14 bases lying between them. The CDR3 totals 17 residues. Germline-derived CDR1 and CDR2 are SGHRS and YFSETQ. CDR3 sequence: CASSLGFGRGSGNTIYF. The CDR3 DNA follows: TGCGCCAGCAGCTTGGGATTTGGCAGGGGTTCTGGAAACACCATATATTTT.

The chain couples TRBV20-1 to TRBJ1-5, with D hard to call. V lost 3 bases and J 5 bases, leaving 8 bases between the germline ends. Per germline, CDR1 DFQATT and CDR2 SNEGSKA (reference sequence). This CDR3 has 12 amino acids. Written as DNA, the CDR3 is TGCAGTGCTAGTGAGGGAGATCAGCCCCAGCATTTT. This translates into CSASEGDQPQHF.

This sequence joins TRBV6-6 and TRBJ1-1; a possible D gene is TRBD1 (5 bases). This CDR3 has 15 amino acids. Germline lookup yields CDR1 MNHNY and CDR2 SVGAGI (reference sequence). V lost 0 bases to trimming and J lost 4 bases, with 12 bases between them. CDR3 residues: CASSYSGRGGTEAFF. Here the CDR3 DNA reads TGTGCCAGCAGTTACTCGGGACGGGGAGGCACTGAAGCTTTCTTT.

DNA for the CDR3: TGCAGCGGGTCCACCGGGACAGGGCCGTTGGAGCAGTACTTC. This sequence encodes CSGSTGTGPLEQYF. The gene calls are TRBV29-1 and TRBJ2-7, with 9 bases identical to TRBD1. The CDR3 totals 14 residues. V shed 7 bases and J 7 bases; nucleotides not matched to a gene: 14. The germline V gene encodes CDR1 SQVTM and CDR2 ANQGSEA.

The rearrangement uses TRBV7-3 and TRBJ2-7; no clear D gene. This CDR3 spans 12 amino acids. Trimming stripped 5 bases from V and 5 bases from J, with 10 bases between. CDR1 is SGHTA and CDR2 is FQGTGA in the germline V gene. The CDR3 sequence: CASSPGNDEQYF. In DNA form, the CDR3 reads TGTGCCAGCAGCCCGGGTAACGACGAGCAGTACTTC.

This chain connects TRBV30 to TRBJ2-1; weak D call: TRBD1 (7 bases). The V gene lost 8 bases and the J gene lost 6 bases, with 20 bases spanning the gap. Germline V lookup: CDR1 GTSNPN, CDR2 SVGIG (reference sequence). The CDR3 contains 14 residues. The CDR3 loop is CAVPRRGQFNEQFF. CDR3 bases: TGTGCCGTACCCCGGAGGGGGCAGTTCAATGAGCAGTTCTTC.

V and J are TRBV24-1 and TRBJ1-2; 12 bases match TRBD1. The junction had 5 bases not matched to a gene; V was cut back by 3 bases and J by 4 bases. CDR1 is KGHDR and CDR2 is SFDVKD in the germline V gene. The length of the CDR3 is 16 residues. CDR3 residues: CATSDPGTGGGYGYTF. The CDR3 DNA follows: TGTGCCACCAGTGATCCCGGGACAGGGGGCGGCTATGGCTACACCTTC.

In its sample, this clone was seen a few times. The chain recombines TRBV18 with TRBJ1-3; no clear D. The CDR3 consists of 15 residues. CDR1 is KGHSH and CDR2 is LQKENI in the germline V gene. Trimming took 3 bases from V and 0 from J, leaving 9 bases between them. The CDR3 region is CASSPIGSSGNTIYF. The CDR3 DNA reads as TGTGCCAGCTCACCTATCGGGAGCTCTGGAAACACCATATATTTT.